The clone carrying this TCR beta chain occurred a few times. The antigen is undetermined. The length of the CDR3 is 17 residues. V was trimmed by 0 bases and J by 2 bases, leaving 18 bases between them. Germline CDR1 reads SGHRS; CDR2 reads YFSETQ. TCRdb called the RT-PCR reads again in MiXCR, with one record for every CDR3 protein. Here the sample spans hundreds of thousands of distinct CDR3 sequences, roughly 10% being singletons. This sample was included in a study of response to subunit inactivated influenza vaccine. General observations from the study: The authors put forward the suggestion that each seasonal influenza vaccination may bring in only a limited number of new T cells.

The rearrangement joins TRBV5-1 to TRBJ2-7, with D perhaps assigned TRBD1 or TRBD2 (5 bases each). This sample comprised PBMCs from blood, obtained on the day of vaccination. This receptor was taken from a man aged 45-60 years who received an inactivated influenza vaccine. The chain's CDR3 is CASSLGFSGTVAYEQYF. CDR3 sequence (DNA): TGCGCCAGCAGCTTGGGCTTCTCCGGGACGGTAGCCTACGAGCAGTACTTC.